This T cell receptor (beta chain) comes out of a study of post-analysis software for immune sequencing data. The table lists this clonotype with a few counts. Unique molecular identifiers had been added to the TCR beta cDNA libraries. TCRdb re-derived calls from the PCR reads in MiXCR, one entry per CDR3 protein. The profile covers some 890,000 distinct CDR3 sequences, with around 53% appearing a single time and over 4% taken by the ten largest. This sequence originates from a girl between 5 and 17 years old with multiple sclerosis. The source material was blood.

The CDR3 DNA is TGTGCCAGCAGCACCACGTCGGGCAATGAGCAGTTCTTC. Translation gives CASSTTSGNEQFF. This sequence joins TRBV7-3 and TRBJ2-1; D call uncertain. Germline values: CDR1 SGHTA, CDR2 FQGTGA. This CDR3 has 13 residues. Trimming took 5 bases from V and 6 from J, leaving 11 bases between them.